Detailed here is one T cell receptor beta chain. This record comes from a study of technical replicates of blood from several donors. The CDR3 has 15 residues. The V end lost 6 bases, the J end lost 0 bases, and 14 bases lay between the germline ends. Germline-derived CDR1 and CDR2 are SEHNR and FQNEAQ (reference sequence). Measured with immunoSEQ multiplex PCR; TCRdb has only the in-frame clones, and not every one. The sample consists of 70,000 to 85,000 clones, around 90% of them appearing once. Input material: T cells isolated from PBMCs. The TCR sequence derives from a human donor in good health. The chain couples TRBV7-9 to TRBJ1-1; D unresolved. CDR3 residues: CASRRREQMNTEAFF. The CDR3 DNA reads as TGTGCCAGCAGAAGGCGGGAGCAGATGAACACTGAAGCTTTCTTT. The full variable domain, in which reference TRBV7-9 and TRBJ1-1 provide the parts outside the CDR3, is DTGVSQNPRHKITKRGQNVTFRCDPISEHNRLYWYRQTLGQGPEFLTYFQNEAQLEKSRLLSDRFSAERPKGSFSTLEIQRTEQGDSAMYLCASRRREQMNTEAFFGQGTRLTVV.